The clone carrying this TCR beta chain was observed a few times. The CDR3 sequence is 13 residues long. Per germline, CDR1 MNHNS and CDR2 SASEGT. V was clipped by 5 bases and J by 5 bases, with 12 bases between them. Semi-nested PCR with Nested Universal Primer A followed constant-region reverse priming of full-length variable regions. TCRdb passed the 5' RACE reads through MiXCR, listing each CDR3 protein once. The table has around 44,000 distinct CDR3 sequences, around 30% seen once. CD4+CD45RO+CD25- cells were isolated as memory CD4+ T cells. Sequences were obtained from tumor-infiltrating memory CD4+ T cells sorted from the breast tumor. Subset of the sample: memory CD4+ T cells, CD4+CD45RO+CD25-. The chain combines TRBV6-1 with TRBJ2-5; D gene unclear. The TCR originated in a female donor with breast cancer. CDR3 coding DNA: TGTGCCAGCAGTAGCTTCGATTGGGAGACCCAGTACTTC. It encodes CASSSFDWETQYF.